The 9 T cell receptor beta chains below come from one sample, sequenced in a study of PD-1 blockade in classical Hodgkin lymphoma. Every patient experienced relapse after autologous stem cell transplantation, and brentuximab vedotin exposure varied. This table comes from immunoSEQ multiplex PCR, and its TCRdb copy is limited to in-frame clones, with some not included. The data show about 150,000 clones, about four fifths seen once. Source: peripheral blood mononuclear cells (PBMCs), taken before the second cycle of nivolumab. The receptors derive from a human donor with classical Hodgkin lymphoma.

This clone was counted only a few times. This rearrangement joins TRBV11-2 to TRBJ2-1, with 7 bases aligning to TRBD2. CDR3 length: 15 amino acids. Germline loops: CDR1 SGHAT, CDR2 FQNNGV. Germline trimming cut 1 base from V and 5 bases from J; bases unmatched to any gene: 5. The CDR3 nucleotides read TGTGCCAGCAGCTTAGCGGGGGGATTCCACAATGAGCAGTTCTTC. Its protein product is CASSLAGGFHNEQFF.

V gene TRBV7-6 combines with J gene TRBJ1-1; perhaps TRBD1 as D (5 bases). CDR1 and CDR2 (germline): SGHVS, FNYEAQ. The V end was cut by 0 bases, the J end by 8 bases, with 10 bases between. The CDR3 covers 13 residues. The CDR3 sequence is CASSLAQAGEAFF. The CDR3 nucleotides read TGTGCCAGCAGCTTAGCGCAGGCAGGGGAAGCTTTCTTT. Filled out from reference TRBV7-6 and TRBJ1-1, the complete variable domain reads GAGVSQSPRYKVTKRGQDVALRCDPISGHVSLYWYRQALGQGPEFLTYFNYEAQQDKSGLPNDRFSAERPEGSISTLTIQRTEQRDSAMYRCASSLAQAGEAFFGQGTRLTVV.

The chain links TRBV7-9 to TRBJ2-7; TRBD2 aligns across 12 bases. This CDR3 is 17 amino acids long. V was clipped by 8 bases and J by 6 bases; unmatched bases: 17. CDR1 and CDR2 (germline): SEHNR, FQNEAQ (reference sequence). CDR3 coding DNA: TGTGCCAGCCAACAGTCTAGCGGGAGGGCCCCCCTTACCGAGCAGTACTTC. As protein: CASQQSSGRAPLTEQYF.

This clone was picked up a small number of times. The CDR3 here is CASSAGGSSYEQYF. The DNA of the CDR3 is TGTGCCAGCAGTGCGGGGGGTAGTTCCTACGAGCAGTACTTC. V gene TRBV6-1 combines with J gene TRBJ2-7, with 7 bases aligning to TRBD2. This CDR3 contains 14 residues. Germline V CDR1 and CDR2: MNHNS, SASEGT. The V gene end was trimmed by 4 bases and the J gene end by 1 base; junction bases not matched to a gene: 4.

The chain uses TRBV19 and TRBJ1-2, with 7 positions matching TRBD1. The length of the CDR3 is 14 residues. The junction had 1 base not matched to a gene; V was cut back by 1 base and J by 2 bases. The V gene's germline CDR1 is LNHDA and CDR2 SQIVND (reference sequence). CDR3 in DNA: TGTGCCAGTAGTATAGTACAGGGGAACTATGGCTACACCTTC. It encodes CASSIVQGNYGYTF.

The chain couples TRBV5-6 to TRBJ2-7; D possibly uses TRBD1 or TRBD2 (5 bases each). Looked up from germline, CDR1 is SGHDT and CDR2 is YYEEEE. V shed 2 bases and J shed 4 bases, with 16 bases lying between them. The CDR3 is made up of 15 amino acids. The CDR3 DNA sequence: TGTGCCAGCAGCTTATCCGGGACGTTGGGGTACGAGCAGTACTTC. Protein: CASSLSGTLGYEQYF.

Details on this clone: In the same sample, other DNA sequences code for this CDR3. V usage is TRBV4-1 and J usage is TRBJ1-1; D is perhaps TRBD1 (5 bases). The germline V gene encodes CDR1 MGHRA and CDR2 YSYEKL. This CDR3 has 16 amino acids. V lost 0 bases, J lost 3 bases, and 14 bases lay in between. The CDR3 coding sequence is TGCGCCAGCAGCCAAGATTTGTGGCAGGGTTACACTGAAGCTTTCTTT. Translated, it gives CASSQDLWQGYTEAFF.

The chain is built from TRBV10-3 and TRBJ1-2, with D hard to call. In germline, CDR1 is ENHRY, CDR2 SYGVKD. Trimming removed 5 bases from V and 6 bases from J, with 13 bases in between. This CDR3 has 13 residues. The DNA of the CDR3 is TGTGCCATCAGTAACCAGGATCAAGATGGCTACACCTTC. This gives the protein CAISNQDQDGYTF.

This chain links TRBV5-4 with TRBJ1-3, with D tentatively TRBD1 (5 bases). The germline V gene has CDR1 SGHNT and CDR2 YYREEE (reference sequence). V lost 3 bases and J lost 1, with 11 bases in between. The CDR3 covers 15 residues. DNA of the CDR3: TGTGCCAGCAGCTCCCAATGGGGGTCTGGAAACACCATATATTTT. This gives the protein CASSSQWGSGNTIYF.